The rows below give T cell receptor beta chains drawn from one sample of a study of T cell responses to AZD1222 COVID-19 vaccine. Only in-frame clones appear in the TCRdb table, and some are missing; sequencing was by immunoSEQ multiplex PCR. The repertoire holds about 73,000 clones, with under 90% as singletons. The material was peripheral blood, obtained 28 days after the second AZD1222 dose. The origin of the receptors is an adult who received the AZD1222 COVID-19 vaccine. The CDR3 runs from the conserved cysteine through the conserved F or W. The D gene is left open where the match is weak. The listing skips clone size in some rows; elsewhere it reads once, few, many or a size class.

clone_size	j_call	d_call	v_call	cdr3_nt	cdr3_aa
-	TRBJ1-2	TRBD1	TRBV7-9	TGTGCCAGCAGCTCTCCCGGGACAGGGGCTGGCTACACCTTC	CASSSPGTGAGYTF
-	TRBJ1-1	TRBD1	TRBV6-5	TGTGCCAGCAGTTACGGGGACAGTGAAGCTTTCTTT	CASSYGDSEAFF
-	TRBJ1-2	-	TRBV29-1	TGCAGCGTTGAAGTGGTTCAAGGTGTCCGCTACACCTTC	CSVEVVQGVRYTF
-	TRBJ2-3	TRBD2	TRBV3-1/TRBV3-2	TGTGCCAGCAGCCAAGGACGAGCGGGGGGGATCACAGATACGCAGTATTTT	CASSQGRAGGITDTQYF
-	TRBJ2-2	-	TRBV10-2	TGCGCCAGCAGTGATGCCGGGACCGGGAGAATCGGGGAGCTGTTTTTT	CASSDAGTGRIGELFF
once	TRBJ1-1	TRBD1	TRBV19	TGTGCCAGTAGTCACAGGGGCGACAACACTGAAGCTTTCTTT	CASSHRGDNTEAFF
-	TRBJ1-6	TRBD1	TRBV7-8	TGTGCCAGCAGCCGACAGGGTATTGATTCACCCCTCCACTTT	CASSRQGIDSPLHF
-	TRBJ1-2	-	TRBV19	TGTGCCAGTAGTGAAGGACGGCGATATGGCTACACCTTC	CASSEGRRYGYTF
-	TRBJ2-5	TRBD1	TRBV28	TGTGCCAGCAAACCAGGGGGCTTGGGTGAGACCCAGTACTTC	CASKPGGLGETQYF
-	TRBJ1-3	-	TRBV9	TGTGCCAGCAGCGGAGGAACCGGGGAATCCAAAGTGTATTTT	CASSGGTGESKVYF
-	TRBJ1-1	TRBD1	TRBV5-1	TGCGCCAGCAGCTCCGGACAGGGGCTCATGAACACTGAAGCTTTCTTT	CASSSGQGLMNTEAFF
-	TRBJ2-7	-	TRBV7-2	TGTGCCAGCAGCTCACAGGTGGGAAGGTACGAGCAGTACTTC	CASSSQVGRYEQYF
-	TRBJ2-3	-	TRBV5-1	TGCGCCAGCAGCCTTGACTCGGATACGCAGTATTTT	CASSLDSDTQYF
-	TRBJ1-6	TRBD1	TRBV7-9	TGTGCCAGCAGCTCGGGACAGAATAATTCACCCCTCCACTTT	CASSSGQNNSPLHF
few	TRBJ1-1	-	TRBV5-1	TGCGCCAGCAGCCAGGGACCCTCGAACACTGAAGCTTTCTTT	CASSQGPSNTEAFF
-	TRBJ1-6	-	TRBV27	TGTGCCAGCAGTCCCTCGGGAGGGTTCTATAATTCACCCCTCCACTTT	CASSPSGGFYNSPLHF
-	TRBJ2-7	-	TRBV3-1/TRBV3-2	TGTGCCAGCAGCCAAGAGGGCGGAGTTACGGGCGAGCAGTACTTC	CASSQEGGVTGEQYF